The 24 T cell receptor beta chains below all came from one sample that was sequenced in a study of cytomegalovirus exposure and HLA in healthy donors. A multiplex PCR was run with 60 Vbeta primers and 13 Jbeta primers. Assay: immunoSEQ multiplex PCR; the TCRdb copy retains only in-frame clones and omits some. The sample contains fewer than 130,000 clones, 75% to 80% of which appear only once. Sample: PBMCs. The receptors originated from a woman in her twenties or thirties in good health and CMV-seronegative.

This clone was detected only once. The CDR3 sequence: CASSYTAGGNSPLHF. The CDR3 DNA reads TGTGCCAGCAGCTATACCGCAGGGGGCAATTCACCCCTCCACTTT. This chain connects TRBV7-2 to TRBJ1-6; TRBD1 agrees at 8 bases. This CDR3 comprises 15 residues. Germline V lookup: CDR1 SGHTA, CDR2 FQGNSA. Trimming removed 4 bases from V and 7 bases from J; junction bases left unmatched: 6. Full variable domain (missing parts from reference TRBV7-2 and TRBJ1-6): GAGVSQSPSNKVTEKGKDVELRCDPISGHTALYWYRQSLGQGLEFLIYFQGNSAPDKSGLPSDRFSAERTGGSVSTLTIQRTQQEDSAVYLCASSYTAGGNSPLHFGNGTRLTVT.

A few counts support this clone. The chain combines TRBV5-1 with TRBJ2-1; D is perhaps TRBD1 (5 bases). This CDR3 comprises 15 residues. Trimming took off 4 bases at V and 8 bases at J, with 19 bases between the two ends. Germline lookup yields CDR1 SGHRS and CDR2 YFSETQ. DNA of the CDR3: TGCGCCAGCAGCGACCTAGGGGAAGGTTACCATGAGCAGTTCTTC. Translated: CASSDLGEGYHEQFF.

This clone was observed a few times. CDR3 nucleotides: TGCGCCAGCAGCCTGACCCGTGGGACATTAAATTCACCCCTCCACTTT. The encoded protein is CASSLTRGTLNSPLHF. V usage is TRBV4-1 and J usage is TRBJ1-6; tentatively, D is TRBD1 (6 bases). Trimming pared 4 bases from V and 7 bases from J, leaving 17 bases between. Germline values: CDR1 MGHRA, CDR2 YSYEKL. The CDR3 loop spans 16 amino acids.

The chain carries TRBV5-4 and TRBJ1-5, with D possibly matching TRBD1 (5 bases). V shed 0 bases and J shed 3 bases, with 7 bases lying between them. The CDR3 loop spans 14 amino acids. Germline assignment: CDR1 SGHNT and CDR2 YYREEE (reference sequence). The CDR3 region is CASSLARANQPQHF. The CDR3 nucleotides read TGTGCCAGCAGCTTGGCCAGGGCCAATCAGCCCCAGCATTTT.

The CDR3 bases are TGTGCCAGCAGCCGAGCGGGGGGGCTCGGAGATACGCAGTATTTT. It yields the protein CASSRAGGLGDTQYF. The genes are TRBV11-3 and TRBJ2-3; 10 positions agree with TRBD2. J was trimmed by 5 bases and V by 5 bases; bases with no gene match: 7. Germline assignment: CDR1 SGHNT and CDR2 YENEEA. The CDR3 has 15 residues.

This chain connects TRBV11-2 to TRBJ1-1; 7 bases are a match to TRBD1. Looked up from germline, CDR1 is SGHAT and CDR2 is FQNNGV. This CDR3 is 13 amino acids long. V was clipped by 2 bases and J by 6 bases; unmatched bases: 3. The CDR3 DNA is TGTGCCAGCAGCTTACAGGGGGTTGCTGAAGCTTTCTTT. Protein sequence: CASSLQGVAEAFF.

V and J are TRBV10-2 and TRBJ2-7, with 7 bases matching TRBD1. Germline V lookup: CDR1 WSHSY, CDR2 SAAADI. This CDR3 has 13 residues. With V trimmed by 6 bases and J by 1 base, 3 bases remained unmatched. Here the CDR3 DNA reads TGCGCCAGCAGCCAGGGGGTTTCCTACGAGCAGTACTTC. Translating it yields CASSQGVSYEQYF.

As to this clone: A read error may produce the germline difference seen at one junction end. The chain employs TRBV4-1 and TRBJ2-5; 8 bases match TRBD1. Germline V gene data show CDR1 as MGHRA and CDR2 as YSYEKL. The CDR3 loop spans 17 amino acids. The CDR3 DNA is TGCGCCAGCGGCCAGGGGACCGGGACAGGTTTACAAGAGACCCAGTACTTC. This gives the protein CASGQGTGTGLQETQYF.

The J gene is TRBJ2-5, the V gene TRBV7-6; tentative D call: TRBD2 (6 bases). V was pared by 3 bases and J by 2 bases, with 10 bases between. There are 14 residues in the CDR3. Germline V lookup: CDR1 SGHVS, CDR2 FNYEAQ. The CDR3 sequence: CASSFGGTQETQYF. The CDR3 DNA is TGTGCCAGCAGCTTTGGTGGGACTCAAGAGACCCAGTACTTC.

V is TRBV11-2 and J is TRBJ2-3; perhaps TRBD1 as D (6 bases). CDR1 is SGHAT and CDR2 is FQNNGV in the germline V gene. This CDR3 comprises 15 residues. Trimming removed 1 base at V and 2 bases at J, with 10 bases between. CDR3 in DNA: TGTGCCAGCAGCTTAGGGGGGCACGCCACAGATACGCAGTATTTT. Translating it yields CASSLGGHATDTQYF.

The CDR3 nucleotides are TGTGCCAGCAGCGCCCTAACCGGGACAGGGGCTGAAAAACTGTTTTTT. Residues: CASSALTGTGAEKLFF. The V and J genes are TRBV13 and TRBJ1-4; 10 nucleotides agree with TRBD1. Trimming cost V 5 bases and J 7 bases; bases outside gene matches: 10. The germline V gene encodes CDR1 PRHDT and CDR2 FYEKMQ (reference sequence). The length of the CDR3 is 16 residues.

V gene TRBV20-1 combines with J gene TRBJ1-1, with D hard to call. CDR3 length: 11 residues. CDR1 is DFQATT and CDR2 is SNEGSKA in the germline V gene (reference sequence). The CDR3 DNA reads TGCAGCGCTCGGTTTGACACTGAAGCTTTCTTT. Its translation is CSARFDTEAFF.

V gene TRBV2 combines with J gene TRBJ1-5; 8 nucleotides match TRBD1. V was clipped by 5 bases and J by 4 bases; unmatched bases: 10. The CDR3 is 16 residues long. Germline-derived CDR1 and CDR2 are SNHLY and FYNNEI. The CDR3 region has the DNA TGTGCCAGCAGTCCCCGGGACAGGAGAATTAATCAGCCCCAGCATTTT. This translates into CASSPRDRRINQPQHF.

The rearrangement joins TRBV7-8 to TRBJ2-2, with 10 nucleotides matching TRBD2. The germline V gene has CDR1 SGHVS and CDR2 FQNEAQ. The CDR3 length is 16 residues. Unmatched junction bases numbered 4, after V lost 2 bases and J lost 4 bases. The CDR3 DNA reads as TGTGCCAGCAGCTTATTTACTAGCGGGATCACCGGGGAGCTGTTTTTT. Protein: CASSLFTSGITGELFF. The variable domain in full, with the rest retrieved from reference TRBV7-8 and TRBJ2-2, is GAGVSQSPRYKVAKRGQDVALRCDPISGHVSLFWYQQALGQGPEFLTYFQNEAQLDKSGLPSDRFFAERPEGSVSTLKIQRTQQEDSAVYLCASSLFTSGITGELFFGEGSRLTVL.

The rearrangement joins TRBV6-6 to TRBJ1-2, with a tentative D call TRBD1 (6 bases). CDR1 is MNHNY and CDR2 is SVGAGI in the germline V gene (reference sequence). The V gene lost 7 bases and the J gene lost 2 bases, with 11 bases spanning the gap. This CDR3 region has 13 residues. In DNA, the CDR3 is TGTGCCAGCACCCCAGGGGTGAACTATGGCTACACCTTC. Its protein product is CASTPGVNYGYTF.

V and J are TRBV7-2 and TRBJ2-7; tentatively, D is TRBD2 (5 bases). Germline-derived CDR1 and CDR2 are SGHTA and FQGNSA. V was shortened by 3 bases and J by 6 bases, with 9 bases between the two germline ends. This CDR3 is 12 amino acids long. CDR3 DNA sequence: TGTGCCAGCAGCTTGGACTCAGCCGAGCAGTACTTC. Amino acid sequence: CASSLDSAEQYF.

The CDR3 protein is CATSRLQGRDTQYF. The CDR3 coding sequence is TGTGCCACCAGCAGACTCCAGGGGCGAGATACGCAGTATTTT. The V call is TRBV15, the J call TRBJ2-3, with a possible D match to TRBD1 (6 bases). Trimming removed 2 bases at V and 5 bases at J, with 11 bases between. CDR3 length: 14 amino acids. CDR1 is LNHNV, CDR2 YYDKDF, per germline (reference sequence). The complete variable domain, with remaining parts taken from reference TRBV15 and TRBJ2-3, reads DAMVIQNPRYQVTQFGKPVTLSCSQTLNHNVMYWYQQKSSQAPKLLFHYYDKDFNNEADTPDNFQSRRPNTSFCFLDIRSPGLGDTAMYLCATSRLQGRDTQYFGPGTRLTVL.

V is TRBV10-3 and J is TRBJ1-5, with D possibly TRBD1 on 6 matching bases. CDR3 length: 14 residues. CDR1 is ENHRY and CDR2 is SYGVKD in the germline V gene. With 2 bases removed from V and 7 bases from J, the gap between germline ends came to 12 bases. CDR3 nucleotide sequence: TGTGCCATCAGTGAGACAGGGTACGGACAGCCCCAGCATTTT. Its translation is CAISETGYGQPQHF.

The J gene is TRBJ1-2, the V gene TRBV28; no clear D gene. V lost 2 bases and J lost 7, with 14 bases in between. Germline V gene sequence: CDR1 MDHEN, CDR2 SYDVKM. The CDR3 sequence is 14 residues long. The chain's CDR3 is CASSLGEGAGGYTF. The CDR3 region has the DNA TGTGCCAGCAGTTTAGGGGAGGGAGCGGGTGGCTACACCTTC.

The CDR3 nucleotides are TGCGCCAGCAGGGCGGTAGGATCCTACGAGCAGTACTTC. It is translated as CASRAVGSYEQYF. The V gene is TRBV4-1, the J gene TRBJ2-7; D is unclear. The CDR3 has 13 amino acids. V dropped 6 bases and J dropped 1 base, with 10 bases sitting between them. Germline CDR1 and CDR2: MGHRA and YSYEKL.

J is TRBJ1-6 and V is TRBV5-6; TRBD1 matches 8 bases. The CDR3 totals 14 residues. Trimming removed 4 bases from V and 7 bases from J; junction bases left unmatched: 4. Germline CDR1 is SGHDT and CDR2 is YYEEEE. The CDR3 region is CASSLDRGNSPLHF. The CDR3 coding sequence is TGTGCCAGCAGCCTCGACAGGGGAAATTCACCCCTCCACTTT. The complete variable domain, with remaining parts taken from reference TRBV5-6 and TRBJ1-6, reads DAGVTQSPTHLIKTRGQQVTLRCSPKSGHDTVSWYQQALGQGPQFIFQYYEEEERQRGNFPDRFSGHQFPNYSSELNVNALLLGDSALYLCASSLDRGNSPLHFGNGTRLTVT.

The rearrangement uses TRBV12-5 and TRBJ2-7, with D tentatively TRBD2 (6 bases). The germline V gene has CDR1 LGHNT and CDR2 FRNRAP. The CDR3 has 15 residues. V was clipped by 3 bases and J by 0 bases, with 12 bases between them. The CDR3 region is CASGLTGLNSYEQYF. CDR3 coding DNA: TGTGCTAGTGGTTTAACGGGACTGAACTCCTACGAGCAGTACTTC.

This clone has only a few counts. The CDR3 sequence is CASSPLPGQTNEKLFF. The DNA for the CDR3 is TGCGCCAGCAGCCCTCTTCCGGGACAGACGAATGAAAAACTGTTTTTT. The genes are TRBV5-1 and TRBJ1-4; 7 bases map to TRBD1. Per the germline V gene, CDR1 is SGHRS and CDR2 is YFSETQ. This CDR3 has 16 amino acids. V was pared by 4 bases and J by 5 bases, with 11 bases of the junction left unmatched.

The chain couples TRBV6-7 to TRBJ2-1, with D perhaps matching TRBD1 (5 bases). TRBV6-7 has ORF status, its function being uncertain. There are 13 residues in the CDR3. V was pared by 10 bases and J by 5 bases, with 15 bases between. This chain's CDR3 is CATARGPNNEQFF. The CDR3 coding sequence is TGTGCCACGGCTAGGGGCCCTAACAATGAGCAGTTCTTC.